The source of this T cell receptor (beta chain) is a study of blood T cell repertoires in COVID-19. As for the study in general: Acute and convalescent COVID-19 specimens originated in the United States, Italy and Spain. T cells, B-cell-depleted T cells, or PBMCs supplied cDNA or gDNA.

Per the germline V gene, CDR1 is LGHDT and CDR2 is YNNKEL (reference sequence). The CDR3 has 15 residues. V was shortened by 3 bases and J by 10 bases, with 16 bases between the two germline ends. Source study methods: The assay estimated nucleated cells by amplifying reference gene primers. This table comes from immunoSEQ multiplex PCR, and its TCRdb copy is limited to in-frame clones, with some not included. The V and J calls and clone size are taken from that table; D and trimming were inferred from the DNA. This sample has 25,000 to 35,000 clones, with 89% found just once. This rearrangement joins TRBV3-1 (or the pseudogene TRBV3-2) to TRBJ1-6; TRBD1 is a possible D gene (5 bases). This TCR derives from a human donor with acute or convalescent COVID-19. The donor label of this sample is uncertain. Input material: peripheral blood. CDR3 amino acids: CASSQGGLGTSPLHF. Here the CDR3 DNA reads TGTGCCAGCAGCCAGGGGGGTCTCGGCACCTCACCCCTCCACTTT.